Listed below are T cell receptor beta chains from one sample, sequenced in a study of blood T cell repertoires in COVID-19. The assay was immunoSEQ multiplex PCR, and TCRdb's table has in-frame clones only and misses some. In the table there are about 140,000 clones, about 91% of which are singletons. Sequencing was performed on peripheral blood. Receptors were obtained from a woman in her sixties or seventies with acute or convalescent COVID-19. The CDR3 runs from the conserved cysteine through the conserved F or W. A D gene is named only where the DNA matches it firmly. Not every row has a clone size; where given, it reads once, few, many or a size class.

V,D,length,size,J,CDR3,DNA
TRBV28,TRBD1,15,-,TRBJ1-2,CASSPTGGGGYGYTF,TGTGCCAGCAGCCCGACAGGGGGAGGAGGCTATGGCTACACCTTC
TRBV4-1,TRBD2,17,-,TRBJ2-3,CASSQVNMGLDTDTQYF,TGCGCCAGCAGCCAAGTGAATATGGGACTAGACACAGATACGCAGTATTTT
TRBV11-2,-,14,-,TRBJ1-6,CASSSLNGNSPLHF,TGTGCCAGCAGCTCATTGAACGGGAATTCACCCCTCCACTTT
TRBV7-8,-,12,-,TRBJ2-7,CASSYPSGEQYF,TGTGCCAGCAGCTACCCCTCGGGGGAGCAGTACTTC
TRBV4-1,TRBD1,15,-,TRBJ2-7,CASSRAGTGGYEQYF,TGCGCCAGCAGCCGCGCCGGGACAGGGGGGTACGAGCAGTACTTC
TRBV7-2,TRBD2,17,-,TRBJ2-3,CASSSQSGGQSTDTQYF,TGTGCCAGCAGCTCCCAGAGCGGGGGGCAGAGCACAGATACGCAGTATTTT
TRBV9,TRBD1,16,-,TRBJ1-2,CASSLDGTGDNYGYTF,TGTGCCAGCAGCCTAGACGGGACAGGTGATAACTATGGCTACACCTTC
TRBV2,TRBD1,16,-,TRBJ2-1,CASYTRTGGVFGEQFF,TGTGCCAGCTATACTCGGACAGGGGGCGTATTCGGTGAGCAGTTCTTC
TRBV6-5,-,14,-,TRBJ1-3,CASTFDSSGNTIYF,TGTGCCAGCACCTTCGACAGCTCTGGAAACACCATATATTTT
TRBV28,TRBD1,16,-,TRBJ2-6,CASTDRDPSGANVLTF,TGTGCCAGCACAGACAGGGATCCCTCTGGGGCCAACGTCCTGACTTTC
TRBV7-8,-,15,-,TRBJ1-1,CASSLGGGENTEAFF,TGTGCCAGCAGCTTAGGAGGAGGGGAGAACACTGAAGCTTTCTTT
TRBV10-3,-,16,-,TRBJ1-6,CAISESGGALNSPLHF,TGTGCCATCAGTGAGTCGGGGGGGGCCCTCAATTCACCCCTCCACTTT
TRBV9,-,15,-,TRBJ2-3,CASSLGSQGLDTQYF,TGTGCCAGCAGCCTAGGTAGTCAGGGGTTAGATACGCAGTATTTT
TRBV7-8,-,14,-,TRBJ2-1,CASSEELWGGLQFF,TGTGCCAGCAGCGAGGAGTTGTGGGGGGGCCTGCAGTTCTTC
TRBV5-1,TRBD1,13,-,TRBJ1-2,CATRSGTGYGYTF,TGCGCCACCCGAAGTGGGACAGGGTATGGCTACACCTTC
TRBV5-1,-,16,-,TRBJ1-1,CASSPGQRSMNTEAFF,TGCGCCAGCAGCCCTGGACAGCGTTCGATGAACACTGAAGCTTTCTTT
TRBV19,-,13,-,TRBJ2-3,CASSLQGPGTQYF,TGTGCCAGTAGTCTACAGGGCCCGGGTACGCAGTATTTT
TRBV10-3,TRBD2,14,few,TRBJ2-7,CANPSGAVYYEQYF,TGTGCCAACCCTAGCGGGGCCGTTTACTACGAGCAGTACTTC
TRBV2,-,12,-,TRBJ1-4,CASKMSNEKLFF,TGTGCCAGCAAGATGAGCAATGAAAAACTGTTTTTT
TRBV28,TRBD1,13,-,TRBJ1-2,CASSFRGNSGYTF,TGTGCCAGCAGTTTCAGGGGGAACTCTGGCTACACCTTC
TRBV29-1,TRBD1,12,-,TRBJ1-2,CSAPGQGSGYTF,TGCAGCGCGCCGGGACAGGGGAGCGGCTACACCTTC
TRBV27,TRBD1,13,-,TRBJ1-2,CASRQGAGYGYTF,TGTGCCAGTCGACAGGGGGCAGGGTATGGCTACACCTTC
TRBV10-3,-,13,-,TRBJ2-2,CAINRADTGELFF,TGTGCCATCAACAGGGCGGACACCGGGGAGCTGTTTTTT
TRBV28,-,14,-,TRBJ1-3,CASSNPAGVHTIYF,TGTGCCAGCAGTAATCCGGCGGGGGTGCACACCATATATTTT
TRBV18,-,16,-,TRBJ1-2,CASSPLKFRAHYGYTF,TGTGCCAGCTCACCACTGAAATTCAGGGCGCACTATGGCTACACCTTC
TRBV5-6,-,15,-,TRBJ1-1,CASVPTAYFAGEAFF,TGTGCCAGCGTACCGACAGCTTACTTTGCCGGTGAAGCTTTCTTT
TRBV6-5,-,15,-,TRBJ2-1,CASSYHGSSYNEQFF,TGTGCCAGCAGTTACCATGGGAGCTCCTACAATGAGCAGTTCTTC
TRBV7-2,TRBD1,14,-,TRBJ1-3,CASSRDSSGNTIYF,TGTGCCAGCAGCCGGGACAGTTCTGGAAACACCATATATTTT
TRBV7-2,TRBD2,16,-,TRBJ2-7,CASSLGLAPPSYEQYF,TGTGCCAGCAGCTTAGGACTAGCGCCTCCTTCCTACGAGCAGTACTTC
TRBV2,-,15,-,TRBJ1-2,CASSEGVQADYGYTF,TGTGCCAGCAGTGAAGGGGTACAGGCGGACTATGGCTACACCTTC
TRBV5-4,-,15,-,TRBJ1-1,CASSLGLAEWTEAFF,TGTGCCAGCAGCTTGGGTCTGGCCGAATGGACTGAAGCTTTCTTT
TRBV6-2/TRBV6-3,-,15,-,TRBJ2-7,CASSSPGTSNYEQYF,TGTGCCAGCAGTTCACCCGGGACATCGAACTACGAGCAGTACTTC
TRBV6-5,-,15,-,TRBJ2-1,CASSPPERGGNEQFF,TGTGCCAGCAGTCCCCCCGAAAGAGGAGGAAATGAGCAGTTCTTC
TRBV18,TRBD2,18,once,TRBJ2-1,CASSPYDSGGFSTGEQFF,TGTGCCAGCTCACCGTACGATAGCGGGGGATTCTCTACGGGTGAGCAGTTCTTC
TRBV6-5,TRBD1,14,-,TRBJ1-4,CASRKDRGGEKLFF,TGTGCCAGCAGAAAGGACAGGGGAGGCGAAAAACTGTTTTTT
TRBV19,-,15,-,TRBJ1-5,CASSIDWQANQPQHF,TGTGCCAGTAGTATAGATTGGCAGGCTAATCAGCCCCAGCATTTT
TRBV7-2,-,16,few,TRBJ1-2,CASATLGIGQGYGYTF,TGTGCCAGCGCTACTTTAGGGATCGGGCAGGGCTATGGCTACACCTTC
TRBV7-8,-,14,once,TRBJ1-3,CASSLARVGNTIYF,TGTGCCAGCAGCTTAGCGCGGGTTGGAAACACCATATATTTT
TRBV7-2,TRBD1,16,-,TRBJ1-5,CASSRAFDRGNQPQHF,TGTGCCAGCAGCCGCGCCTTTGACAGGGGCAATCAGCCCCAGCATTTT
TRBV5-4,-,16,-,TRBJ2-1,CASSFGQVSSYNEQFF,TGTGCCAGCAGCTTTGGGCAGGTGAGCTCCTACAATGAGCAGTTCTTC
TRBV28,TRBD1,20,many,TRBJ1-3,CASSLLGLRTGLESGNTIYF,TGTGCCAGCAGTTTATTGGGGCTCAGGACAGGTTTAGAATCTGGAAACACCATATATTTT
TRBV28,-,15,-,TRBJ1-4,CASSLDRTTNEKLFF,TGTGCCAGCAGCCTAGACAGGACAACTAATGAAAAACTGTTTTTT
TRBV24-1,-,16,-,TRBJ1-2,CATRRFATYTGHGYTF,TGTGCCACCAGACGATTTGCTACATACACAGGCCATGGCTACACCTTC
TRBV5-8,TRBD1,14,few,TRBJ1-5,CASSLGGGRQPQHF,TGTGCCAGCAGCTTAGGAGGGGGCCGCCAGCCCCAGCATTTT
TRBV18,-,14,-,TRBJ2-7,CASSPSGGSDEQYF,TGTGCCAGCTCACCATCCGGAGGATCCGACGAGCAGTACTTC
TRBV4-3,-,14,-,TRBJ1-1,CASSQAIGVSEAFF,TGCGCCAGCAGCCAAGCAATAGGGGTCTCTGAAGCTTTCTTT
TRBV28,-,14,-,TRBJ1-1,CASSGWGGVTEAFF,TGTGCCAGCAGTGGTTGGGGGGGAGTCACTGAAGCTTTCTTT
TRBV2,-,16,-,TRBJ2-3,CASKSSGTGIGDTQYF,TGTGCCAGCAAATCATCCGGGACTGGCATCGGCGATACGCAGTATTTT